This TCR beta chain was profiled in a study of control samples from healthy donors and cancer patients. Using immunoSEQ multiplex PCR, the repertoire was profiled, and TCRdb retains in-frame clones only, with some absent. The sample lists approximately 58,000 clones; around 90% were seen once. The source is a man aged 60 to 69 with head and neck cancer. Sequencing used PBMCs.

In nucleotides, the CDR3 is TGTGCCAGCAGTGAACAAAGGAAAGGAGGCTACACCTTC. It specifies CASSEQRKGGYTF. This chain connects TRBV2 to TRBJ1-2; D call uncertain. The V end lost 2 bases, the J end lost 8 bases, and 12 bases lay between the germline ends. CDR1 and CDR2 from the germline V gene are SNHLY and FYNNEI. The CDR3 loop spans 13 amino acids.